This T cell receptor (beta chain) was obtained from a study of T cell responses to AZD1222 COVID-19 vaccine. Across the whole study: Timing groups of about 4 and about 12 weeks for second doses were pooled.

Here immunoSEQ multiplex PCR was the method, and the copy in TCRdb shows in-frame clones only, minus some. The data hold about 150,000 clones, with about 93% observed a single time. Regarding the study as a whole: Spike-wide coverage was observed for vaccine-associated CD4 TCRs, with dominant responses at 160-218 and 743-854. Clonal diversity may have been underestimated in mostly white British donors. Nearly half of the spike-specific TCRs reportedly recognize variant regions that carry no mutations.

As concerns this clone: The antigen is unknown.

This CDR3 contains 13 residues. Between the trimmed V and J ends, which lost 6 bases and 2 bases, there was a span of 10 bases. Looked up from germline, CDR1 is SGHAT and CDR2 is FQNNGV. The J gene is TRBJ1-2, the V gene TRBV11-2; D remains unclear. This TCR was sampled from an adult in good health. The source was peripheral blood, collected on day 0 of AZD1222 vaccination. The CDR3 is CASSFHRNYGYTF. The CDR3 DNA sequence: TGTGCCAGCAGTTTCCACAGAAACTATGGCTACACCTTC.